One sample yielded the 3 T cell receptor beta chains listed below, sequenced in a study of T cell repertoires in cytomegalovirus infection. TCRdb reprocessed the reads via MiXCR and lists one record per CDR3 protein. The sample yields around 85,000 distinct CDR3 sequences, 45% to 50% seen once. These receptors' targets are unknown. The source material was CD8+ T cells from cultured PBMCs, sampled from culture after CMV antigen stimulation. These receptors were collected from a human donor in good health (CMV status not recorded). Some clones in this sample may be carry-over from other donors' samples.

This chain uses TRBV5-1 with TRBJ1-4; D uncertain. V lost 4 bases and J lost 6, with 4 bases in between. CDR1 SGHRS and CDR2 YFSETQ come from the germline V gene. CDR3 length: 11 residues. CDR3 in DNA: TGCGCCAGCAGCCTCGATGAAAAACTGTTTTTT. Amino acids: CASSLDEKLFF.

This clonotype has just a few counts. The junction does not match germline at one end; this may be a read error. The chain recombines TRBV7-8 with TRBJ2-1, with no clear D. The CDR3 length is 15 residues. CDR1 and CDR2 (germline): SGHVS, FQNEAQ. This CDR3 is CASSLVGPSFNEQFF. The CDR3 region has the DNA TGTGCCAGCAGCTTAGTAGGGCCCTCCTTCAATGAGCAGTTCTTC.

The V and J genes are TRBV19 and TRBJ1-5, with a possible D match to TRBD1 (5 bases). The V gene's germline CDR1 is LNHDA and CDR2 SQIVND (reference sequence). Trimming left V 3 bases short and J 7 bases short, with 10 bases between. This CDR3 spans 13 amino acids. CDR3 bases: TGTGCCAGTAGTATCCAGGGTGGACAGCCCCAGCATTTT. It yields the protein CASSIQGGQPQHF.